This T cell receptor beta chain came from a study of blood T cell repertoires in COVID-19. Participants reported their clinical history, and cohort assignment relied on those reports. TCRdb keeps only in-frame clones here, not all; method: immunoSEQ multiplex PCR. In the table there are 350,000 to 400,000 clones, 89% of which are singletons. This clone is a singleton in its sample. V lost 6 bases, J lost 7 bases, and 8 bases stayed unmatched. The length of the CDR3 is 14 residues. The germline gives CDR1 ENHRY, CDR2 SYGVKD. The specimen was PBMCs or T cells enriched from blood (not recorded which). This TCR derives from a woman aged 25 to 39 who had recovered from COVID-19. The chain uses TRBV10-3 and TRBJ1-2; TRBD1 agrees at 10 bases. The CDR3 reads CAISDPTGGSGYTF. In DNA, the CDR3 is TGTGCCATCAGCGACCCGACAGGGGGCTCTGGCTACACCTTC.